What follows describes a single T cell receptor (beta chain). Its recognized antigen is unknown. Nothing much larger sits one base from this clone, and base qualities are not available. The sequencer listed for this sample is Illumina HiSeq 1500. TCRdb trimmed public reads at Q25 via fastp, called clones via MiXCR and kept in-frame beta chains. Every entry covers one CDR3 protein and lists the most common genes and DNA from its rows. For this sample the table gives around 450,000 distinct CDR3 sequences, of which approximately 30% were detected only once. Roughly 15% of the sample comes from the top ten. The sample belongs to a study of T cell repertoires in cytomegalovirus infection (dated by TCRdb to the late 2010s). Some background on the complete study: The HLA type of each donor mattered for the analysis, because public TCR beta signatures pointed to carriage of CMV infection along with the matching HLA type.

General study outcomes and caveats: In both this cohort and an independent roughly 350-donor cohort, the cumulative frequency of public TCR beta family members distinguished carriers of CMV infection plus the relevant HLA type. In the ex vivo response, HLA-C-restricted CMV-specific TCR beta clonotypes were dominant, and in two of eight donors the single most frequent clonotype came from this HLA-C-restricted group.

The cysteine opens and the phenylalanine closes a CDR3 of 11 amino acids. The CDR3 DNA has 33 bases and is translated from base 1. Trimming removed 8 bases from V and 6 bases from J, leaving 8 bases between the germline ends. The sequence was collected from a human donor in good health (CMV status not recorded). Some clones in this sample may be carry-over from other donors' samples. The rearranged chain carries TRBV12-3 or TRBV12-4 and TRBJ2-1, and perhaps TRBD2 as D gene, on 6 matching bases. Sequencing was performed on PBMCs. The CDR3 in this case is CASGGTNEQFF. The DNA is TGTGCCAGCGGGGGGACCAATGAGCAGTTCTTC.